Presented here are 16 T cell receptor beta chains from one specimen sequenced in a study of shared clonotypes between healthy human individuals. The method was immunoSEQ multiplex PCR; TCRdb's version includes in-frame clones alone and lacks a portion of them. The table includes roughly 1,000,000 clones, around three quarters detected once. Source material: memory CD4+ T cells from PBMCs. Stated subset: CD45RA-negative fraction. These receptors were taken from a man in his late teens or twenties in good health. Some clones in this sample may be carry-over from other donors' samples.

As regards this clone: The sample carries other DNA sequences with the same CDR3. The chain combines TRBV7-9 with TRBJ1-5; 7 bases are a match to TRBD1. The germline V gene encodes CDR1 SEHNR and CDR2 FQNEAQ (reference sequence). After removal of 6 bases from V and 2 bases from J, the junction contained 4 bases not matched to a gene. The CDR3 spans 14 residues. The CDR3, as DNA: TGTGCCAGCAGTCCAGGGGGAGGCAATCAGCCCCAGCATTTT. Translated: CASSPGGGNQPQHF.

This clone was seen only once. The chain couples TRBV18 to TRBJ1-4; unclear D gene. The CDR3 runs 16 residues. Trimming cost V 3 bases and J 3 bases, with 14 bases left between them. Germline lookup yields CDR1 KGHSH and CDR2 LQKENI. In DNA form, the CDR3 reads TGTGCCAGCTCACCCCAGCACGGGTTAGCTAATGAAAAACTGTTTTTT. Translation: CASSPQHGLANEKLFF.

The chain carries TRBV11-3 and TRBJ2-7, with D perhaps matching TRBD1 (5 bases). V was clipped by 5 bases and J by 3 bases, with 14 bases between them. Germline-derived CDR1 and CDR2 are SGHNT and YENEEA. CDR3 length: 14 residues. This CDR3 reads CASSPGPSGYEQYF. In DNA form, the CDR3 reads TGTGCCAGCAGCCCAGGGCCTAGTGGCTACGAGCAGTACTTC.

Only one count was recorded for this clone. V and J are TRBV10-1 and TRBJ2-3, with unresolved D. V was shortened by 2 bases and J by 3 bases, with 15 bases between the two germline ends. The CDR3 has 16 residues. CDR1 and CDR2 (germline): WNHNN, SYGVQD (reference sequence). CDR3 sequence: CASSETLSARTDTQYF. DNA of the CDR3: TGCGCCAGCAGTGAGACGTTAAGCGCCCGGACAGATACGCAGTATTTT.

The chain is built from TRBV6-4 and TRBJ2-7, with TRBD1 matching 10 bases. This CDR3 is built from 13 residues. CDR1 is MRHNA, CDR2 SNTAGT, per germline. J gave up 5 bases and V 5 bases, and 3 bases lay outside the gene matches. CDR3 amino acids: CASSRDRGHEQYF. The DNA of the CDR3 is TGTGCCAGCAGTCGGGACAGGGGTCACGAGCAGTACTTC.

This rearrangement joins TRBV30 to TRBJ2-7; D is perhaps TRBD2 (7 bases). Trimming took off 4 bases at V and 3 bases at J, with 10 bases between the two ends. The CDR3 contains 12 residues. Germline V gene data show CDR1 as GTSNPN and CDR2 as SVGIG (reference sequence). DNA of the CDR3: TGTGCCTGGAACAGGGAGGGCTACGAGCAGTACTTC. Translation: CAWNREGYEQYF.

The rearrangement joins TRBV11-2 to TRBJ2-3, with 7 positions matching TRBD2. V gave up 8 bases and J gave up 2 bases; unmatched junction bases: 10. The CDR3 contains 15 residues. CDR1 is SGHAT, CDR2 FQNNGV, per germline. The CDR3 loop is CASREGRELTDTQYF. In DNA form, the CDR3 reads TGTGCCAGCCGCGAGGGGCGGGAGCTCACAGATACGCAGTATTTT.

This clone has just a few counts. Other DNA sequences within the sample encode an identical CDR3. The chain employs TRBV7-3 and TRBJ1-2; a weak D match, TRBD1 (5 bases). Trimming left V 5 bases short and J 2 bases short, with 9 bases between. This CDR3 has 13 residues. Germline-derived CDR1 and CDR2 are SGHTA and FQGTGA. The CDR3 here is CASSPDSNYGYTF. Written as DNA, the CDR3 is TGTGCCAGCAGCCCAGACAGCAACTATGGCTACACCTTC.

V gene TRBV28 combines with J gene TRBJ1-1; D may be TRBD1 (5 bases). From germline, CDR1 is MDHEN and CDR2 SYDVKM. The CDR3 spans 15 residues. V was trimmed by 7 bases and J by 4 bases, leaving 19 bases between them. The DNA for the CDR3 is TGTGCCAGCATCCTAACCAGGGACTGGGGCACTGAAGCTTTCTTT. This gives the protein CASILTRDWGTEAFF.

Ten or more counts support this clone. The CDR3: CASSVSRGLIRGDTQYF. The CDR3 bases are TGTGCCAGCAGCGTAAGCAGGGGGCTTATCCGTGGAGATACGCAGTATTTT. The chain links TRBV9 to TRBJ2-3, with 8 nucleotides matching TRBD1. CDR3 length: 17 residues. V dropped 1 base and J dropped 5; count of bases not matched to a gene: 12. Per germline, CDR1 SGDLS and CDR2 YYNGEE.

V gene TRBV4-1 combines with J gene TRBJ2-3; D call uncertain. Per the germline V gene, CDR1 is MGHRA and CDR2 is YSYEKL. This CDR3 spans 13 amino acids. Trimming took off 2 bases at V and 3 bases at J, with 6 bases between the two ends. CDR3: CASSQPGTDTQYF. CDR3 in DNA: TGCGCCAGCAGCCAACCGGGTACAGATACGCAGTATTTT.

This sequence joins TRBV27 and TRBJ1-2, with TRBD1 identical over 9 bases. The V gene end was trimmed by 3 bases and the J gene end by 8 bases; junction bases not matched to a gene: 7. Per germline, CDR1 MNHEY and CDR2 SMNVEV (reference sequence). The CDR3 extends over 14 amino acids. The chain's CDR3 is CASSFTGQGDGYTF. CDR3 DNA sequence: TGTGCCAGCAGTTTTACGGGACAGGGAGACGGCTACACCTTC.

The chain carries TRBV6-5 and TRBJ2-4; D unresolved. CDR3 size: 16 residues. From germline, CDR1 is MNHEY and CDR2 SVGAGI. V was clipped by 0 bases and J by 0 bases, with 9 bases between them. This CDR3 is CASSYSPELAKNIQYF. Here the CDR3 DNA reads TGTGCCAGCAGTTACTCCCCGGAATTAGCCAAAAACATTCAGTACTTC.

The V and J genes are TRBV9 and TRBJ1-3; D gene ambiguous. The CDR3 has 17 residues. V was trimmed by 3 bases and J by 0 bases, leaving 16 bases between them. Germline V CDR1 and CDR2: SGDLS, YYNGEE. The DNA of the CDR3 is TGTGCCAGCAGCGAGACTGTCAGACTCAACTCTGGAAACACCATATATTTT. It yields the protein CASSETVRLNSGNTIYF.

This rearrangement joins TRBV29-1 to TRBJ1-1, with D possibly TRBD1 on 5 matching bases. Germline loops: CDR1 SQVTM, CDR2 ANQGSEA. V was trimmed by 3 bases and J by 5 bases, leaving 13 bases between them. The length of the CDR3 is 13 residues. CDR3 protein: CSVEAPGPTEAFF. The CDR3 nucleotides are TGCAGCGTTGAGGCCCCGGGGCCTACTGAAGCTTTCTTT. The full variable domain, with the rest looked up from reference TRBV29-1 and TRBJ1-1, is SAVISQKPSRDICQRGTSLTIQCQVDSQVTMMFWYRQQPGQSLTLIATANQGSEATYESGFVIDKFPISRPNLTFSTLTVSNMSPEDSSIYLCSVEAPGPTEAFFGQGTRLTVV.

The chain is built from TRBV6-6 and TRBJ2-7; D possibly corresponds to TRBD2 (6 bases). The V gene lost 7 bases and the J gene lost 2 bases, with 12 bases spanning the gap. In germline, CDR1 is MNHNY, CDR2 SVGAGI (reference sequence). CDR3 size: 13 residues. The CDR3 protein is CASTRLGPYEQYF. For the CDR3, the DNA is TGTGCCAGCACCCGACTAGGGCCCTACGAGCAGTACTTC.